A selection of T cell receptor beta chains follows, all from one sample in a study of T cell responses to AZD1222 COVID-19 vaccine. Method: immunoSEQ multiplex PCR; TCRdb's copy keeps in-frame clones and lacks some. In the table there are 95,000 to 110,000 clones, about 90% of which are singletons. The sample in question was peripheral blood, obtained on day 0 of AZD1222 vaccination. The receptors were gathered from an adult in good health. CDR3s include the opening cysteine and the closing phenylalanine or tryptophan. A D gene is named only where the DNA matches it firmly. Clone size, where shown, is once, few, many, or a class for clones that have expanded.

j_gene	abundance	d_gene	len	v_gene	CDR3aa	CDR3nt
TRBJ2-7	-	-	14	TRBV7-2	CASSATRQSYEQYF	TGTGCCAGCAGCGCAACCCGACAATCCTACGAGCAGTACTTC
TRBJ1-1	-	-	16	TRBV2	CASSEVGTRKNTEAFF	TGTGCCAGCAGTGAAGTAGGGACCCGAAAGAACACTGAAGCTTTCTTT
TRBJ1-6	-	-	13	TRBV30	CAWRVQINSPLHF	TGTGCCTGGAGGGTACAGATAAATTCACCCCTCCACTTT
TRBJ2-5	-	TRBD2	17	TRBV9	CASSVGGVAGGQETQYF	TGTGCCAGCAGCGTAGGTGGTGTGGCGGGGGGACAAGAGACCCAGTACTTC
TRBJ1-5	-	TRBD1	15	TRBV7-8	CASRDDRGSNQPQHF	TGTGCCAGCAGAGATGACAGGGGGAGCAATCAGCCCCAGCATTTT
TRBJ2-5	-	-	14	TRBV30	CAWTPGPWAETQYF	TGTGCCTGGACCCCGGGCCCCTGGGCAGAGACCCAGTACTTC
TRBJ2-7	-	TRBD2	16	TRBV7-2	CASSPARLAGTYEQYF	TGTGCCAGCAGCCCCGCGAGACTAGCGGGTACCTACGAGCAGTACTTC
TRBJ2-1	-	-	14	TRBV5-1	CASSLVGEHNEQFF	TGCGCCAGCAGCTTGGTCGGGGAACACAATGAGCAGTTCTTC
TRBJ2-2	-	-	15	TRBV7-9	CASSPGDKNTGELFF	TGTGCCAGCAGCCCAGGGGACAAGAACACCGGGGAGCTGTTTTTT
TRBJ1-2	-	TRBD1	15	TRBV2	CASILTRTGLGGYTF	TGTGCCAGCATCCTCACTAGGACAGGGCTGGGTGGCTACACCTTC
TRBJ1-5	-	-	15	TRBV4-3	CASSQDQGPNQPQHF	TGCGCCAGCAGCCAAGATCAGGGTCCCAATCAGCCCCAGCATTTT
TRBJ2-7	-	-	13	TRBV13	CASSLPRSYEQYF	TGTGCCAGCAGCTTACCCCGCTCCTACGAGCAGTACTTC
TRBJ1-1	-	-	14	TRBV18	CASSPPGLNTEAFF	TGTGCCAGCTCACCACCGGGTCTGAACACTGAAGCTTTCTTT
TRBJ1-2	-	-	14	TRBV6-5	CASSYSPGNYGYTF	TGTGCCAGCAGTTACTCGCCGGGAAACTATGGCTACACCTTC
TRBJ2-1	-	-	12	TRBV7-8	CASSLGFGEQFF	TGTGCCAGCAGCTTAGGGTTCGGTGAGCAGTTCTTC
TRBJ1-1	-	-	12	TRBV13	CASSPLGSEAFF	TGTGCCAGCAGCCCCTTGGGGTCAGAAGCTTTCTTT
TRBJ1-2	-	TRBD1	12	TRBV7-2	CASSPTGERYTF	TGTGCCAGCAGCCCAACAGGGGAACGGTACACCTTC
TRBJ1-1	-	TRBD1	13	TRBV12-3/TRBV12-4	CASTLDRYTEAFF	TGTGCCAGCACCCTGGACAGGTACACTGAAGCTTTCTTT
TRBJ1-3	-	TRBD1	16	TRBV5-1	CASSLGTGGFGNTIYF	TGCGCCAGCAGCTTGGGGACAGGGGGCTTTGGAAACACCATATATTTT
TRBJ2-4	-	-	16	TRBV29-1	CSVEGQDLLAKNIQYF	TGCAGCGTTGAAGGACAGGACCTTTTAGCCAAAAACATTCAGTACTTC
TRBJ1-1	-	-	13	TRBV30	CAWTVLGRTEAFF	TGTGCCTGGACCGTTTTGGGGCGGACTGAAGCTTTCTTT
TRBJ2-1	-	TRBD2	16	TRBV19	CASSTKAGELYNEQFF	TGTGCCAGTAGTACAAAAGCGGGGGAACTCTACAATGAGCAGTTCTTC
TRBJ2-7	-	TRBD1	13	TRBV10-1	CASRPRDSASRYF	TGCGCCAGCAGACCCCGGGACAGTGCTTCGAGGTACTTC
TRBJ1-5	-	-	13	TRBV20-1	CSASQSSNQPQHF	TGCAGTGCTAGTCAAAGTAGCAATCAGCCCCAGCATTTT
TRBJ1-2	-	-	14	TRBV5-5	CASIHAGLPYGYTF	TGTGCCAGCATCCACGCCGGGCTCCCGTATGGCTACACCTTC
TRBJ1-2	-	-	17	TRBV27	CASSLKPGQVFAYGYTF	TGTGCCAGCAGTTTAAAACCGGGACAAGTTTTTGCCTATGGCTACACCTTC
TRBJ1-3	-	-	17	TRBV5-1	CASSLNSRGSSGNTIYF	TGCGCCAGCAGCCTCAACTCGCGGGGATCCTCTGGAAACACCATATATTTT
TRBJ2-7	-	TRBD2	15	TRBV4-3	CASSQTAGAGYEQYF	TGCGCCAGCAGCCAAACAGCGGGGGCAGGCTACGAGCAGTACTTC
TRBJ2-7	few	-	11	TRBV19	CASRQESEQYF	TGTGCCAGTAGGCAGGAAAGCGAGCAGTACTTC
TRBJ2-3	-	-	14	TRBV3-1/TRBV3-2	CASSQAGYTDTQYF	TGTGCCAGCAGCCAAGCGGGCTACACAGATACGCAGTATTTT
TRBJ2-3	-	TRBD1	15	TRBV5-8	CASKRKGQGTDTQYF	TGTGCCAGTAAACGAAAGGGACAGGGCACAGATACGCAGTATTTT
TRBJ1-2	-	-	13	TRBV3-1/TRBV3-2	CASSQEGFYGYTF	TGTGCCAGCAGCCAAGAAGGATTCTATGGCTACACCTTC
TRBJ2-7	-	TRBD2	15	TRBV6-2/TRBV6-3	CASSILAGSSYEQYF	TGTGCCAGCAGCATACTAGCGGGGAGCTCCTACGAGCAGTACTTC
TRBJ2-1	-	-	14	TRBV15	CATSRGGAGDEQFF	TGTGCCACCAGCAGAGGGGGGGCTGGGGATGAGCAGTTCTTC
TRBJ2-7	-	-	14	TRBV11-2	CASSFGTSGVEQYF	TGTGCCAGCAGCTTCGGGACCAGTGGTGTCGAGCAGTACTTC
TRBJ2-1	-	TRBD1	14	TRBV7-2	CASSFLQGVNEQFF	TGTGCCAGCAGCTTCCTTCAGGGGGTAAATGAGCAGTTCTTC
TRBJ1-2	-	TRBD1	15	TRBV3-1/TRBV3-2	CASSPGTGPGYGYTF	TGTGCCAGCAGCCCCGGGACAGGGCCGGGCTATGGCTACACCTTC
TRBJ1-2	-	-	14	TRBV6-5	CASRPPGQTLGYTF	TGTGCCAGCAGACCTCCGGGACAAACCCTTGGCTACACCTTC
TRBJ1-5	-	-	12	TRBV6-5	CASGYSNQPQHF	TGTGCCAGCGGTTACAGCAATCAGCCCCAGCATTTT
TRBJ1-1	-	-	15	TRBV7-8	CASSSKNNARAEAFF	TGTGCCAGCAGCTCAAAAAACAACGCTAGGGCTGAAGCTTTCTTT
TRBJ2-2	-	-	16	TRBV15	CATSRDLRTNTGELFF	TGTGCCACCAGCAGAGATCTGAGAACGAACACCGGGGAGCTGTTTTTT
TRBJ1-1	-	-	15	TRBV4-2	CASSREESGDTEAFF	TGTGCCAGCAGCCGCGAGGAGTCAGGGGACACTGAAGCTTTCTTT
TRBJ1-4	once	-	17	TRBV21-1	CASSKEKATTTNEKLFF	TGTGCCAGCAGCAAAGAGAAGGCAACTACAACTAATGAAAAACTGTTTTTT
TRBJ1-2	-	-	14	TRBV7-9	CASSLEGFGYGYTF	TGTGCCAGCAGCTTAGAAGGGTTTGGGTATGGCTACACCTTC
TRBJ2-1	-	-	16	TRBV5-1	CASSLFFQSSYNEQFF	TGCGCCAGCAGCTTGTTTTTTCAAAGCTCCTACAATGAGCAGTTCTTC
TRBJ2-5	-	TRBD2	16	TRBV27	CASSLGAGPYQETQYF	TGTGCCAGCAGTTTGGGAGCGGGGCCGTACCAAGAGACCCAGTACTTC
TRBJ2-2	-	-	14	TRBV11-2	CASSVVTDTGELFF	TGTGCCAGCAGCGTCGTCACGGACACCGGGGAGCTGTTTTTT
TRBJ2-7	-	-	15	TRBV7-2	CASSVEGRSSYEQYF	TGTGCCAGCAGCGTAGAGGGCAGGAGCTCCTACGAGCAGTACTTC
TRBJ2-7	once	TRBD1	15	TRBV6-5	CASSYYPTGAGEQYF	TGTGCCAGCAGTTACTACCCGACAGGGGCGGGCGAGCAGTACTTC
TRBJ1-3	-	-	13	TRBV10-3	CAISEESGNTIYF	TGTGCCATCAGTGAGGAATCTGGAAACACCATATATTTT
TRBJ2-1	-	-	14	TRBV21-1	CASSKVGSWDEQFF	TGTGCCAGCAGCAAAGTGGGTAGCTGGGATGAGCAGTTCTTC
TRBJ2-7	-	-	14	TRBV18	CASSPGGGIYEQYF	TGTGCCAGCTCCCCGGGTGGGGGGATCTACGAGCAGTACTTC
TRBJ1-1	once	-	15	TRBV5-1	CASSLDPNRNTEAFF	TGCGCCAGCAGCTTGGATCCAAATAGGAACACTGAAGCTTTCTTT
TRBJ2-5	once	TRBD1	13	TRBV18	CASSPGQGETQYF	TGTGCCAGCTCACCGGGACAGGGGGAGACCCAGTACTTC